This is a list of T cell receptor beta chains from one sample in a study of blood T cell repertoires in COVID-19. Clones were sequenced by immunoSEQ multiplex PCR, and TCRdb holds only the in-frame ones, with some missing. There are tens of thousands of clones in the sample; 85% occur only once, and 16% lies in the top ten. Sequencing was carried out using peripheral blood. These receptors all stem from a human donor in a cohort sampled during active COVID-19. Both conserved end residues are part of each CDR3. A D gene is named only where the DNA matches it firmly. A clone size is listed for some rows: how often the clone was seen (once, few, many), or a class if it is expanded.

v_call	clone_size	d_call	j_call	cdr3_aa	cdr3_nt
TRBV30	NA	NA	TRBJ1-1	CAWSRRSTEAFF	TGTGCCTGGAGTCGAAGGAGCACTGAAGCTTTCTTT
TRBV5-4	NA	NA	TRBJ2-7	CASSLAQGSHEQYF	TGTGCCAGCAGCCTAGCGCAGGGATCCCACGAGCAGTACTTC
TRBV5-5	once	NA	TRBJ2-3	CASSQWAEATDTQYF	TGTGCCAGCAGTCAGTGGGCGGAGGCCACAGATACGCAGTATTTT
TRBV7-9	NA	NA	TRBJ2-4	CASSLDSTTSTKNIQYF	TGTGCCAGCAGCTTAGATTCGACTACATCGACCAAAAACATTCAGTACTTC
TRBV11-3	NA	NA	TRBJ2-2	CASSLTGTNTGELFF	TGTGCCAGCAGCTTAACAGGGACGAACACCGGGGAGCTGTTTTTT
TRBV4-1	many	TRBD2	TRBJ2-1	CASSQGTSQEFF	TGCGCCAGCAGCCAAGGGACTAGTCAGGAGTTCTTC
TRBV5-4	NA	NA	TRBJ2-3	CASRNISGDTQYF	TGTGCCAGCAGAAACATTAGCGGAGATACGCAGTATTTT
TRBV7-9	NA	TRBD2	TRBJ2-3	CASSLFGTSGAGQYF	TGTGCCAGCAGCTTGTTCGGGACTAGCGGGGCGGGGCAGTATTTT
TRBV6-5	NA	NA	TRBJ1-5	CASSYGRGSNQPQHF	TGTGCCAGCAGTTACGGACGGGGTAGCAATCAGCCCCAGCATTTT
TRBV28	NA	TRBD1	TRBJ1-6	CASSTPTGSPKPLHF	TGTGCCAGCAGCACCCCGACAGGGTCCCCTAAGCCCCTCCACTTT
TRBV2	NA	NA	TRBJ2-2	CASSAQMTGELFF	TGTGCCAGCAGCGCACAGATGACCGGGGAGCTGTTTTTT
TRBV5-6	NA	NA	TRBJ2-3	CASSLQQGTDTQYF	TGTGCCAGCAGCTTACAGCAGGGCACAGATACGCAGTATTTT